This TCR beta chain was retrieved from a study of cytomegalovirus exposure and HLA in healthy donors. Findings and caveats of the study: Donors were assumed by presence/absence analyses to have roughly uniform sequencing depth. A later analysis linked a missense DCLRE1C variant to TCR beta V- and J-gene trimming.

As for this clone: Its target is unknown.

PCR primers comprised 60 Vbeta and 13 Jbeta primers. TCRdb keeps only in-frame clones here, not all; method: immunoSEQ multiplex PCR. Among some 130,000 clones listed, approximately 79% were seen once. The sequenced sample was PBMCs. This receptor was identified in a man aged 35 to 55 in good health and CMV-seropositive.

CDR3 loop: CASSPGTGVNQPQHF. The CDR3, as DNA: TGCGCCAGCAGCCCTGGGACAGGGGTCAATCAGCCCCAGCATTTT. The rearrangement uses TRBV4-1 and TRBJ1-5, with 10 bases identical to TRBD1. Per the germline V gene, CDR1 is MGHRA and CDR2 is YSYEKL. V shed 4 bases and J 3 bases; nucleotides not matched to a gene: 3. The CDR3 covers 15 residues.